The 30 T cell receptor beta chains reported below all come from one sample, sequenced in a study of Ad26.COV2.S vaccination and SARS-CoV-2 variants. Regarding treatment: roughly 18 received Ad26.COV2.S at low or high dose, single or two shots; several received placebo; per-sample allocation not given. On day 63 after the first injection, vaccine and placebo recipients gave samples. Sequencing used immunoSEQ multiplex PCR; TCRdb keeps in-frame clones, though not all of them. Of about 400,000 clones listed, 89% are singletons. The source material was peripheral blood, sampled in a trial of Ad26.COV2.S vaccine versus placebo. Receptor source: a person between 18 and 65 years old who received the Ad26.COV2.S COVID-19 vaccine or a placebo.

The V gene is TRBV7-2, the J gene TRBJ1-1, with 8 bases aligning to TRBD1. The length of the CDR3 is 13 residues. Germline V gene lookup returns CDR1 SGHTA and CDR2 FQGNSA. V was pared by 4 bases and J by 11 bases, with 9 bases of the junction left unmatched. The CDR3 spells CASSSRTGPGAFF. In DNA, the CDR3 is TGTGCCAGCAGCTCCCGGACAGGGCCGGGGGCTTTCTTT.

The genes are TRBV29-1 and TRBJ1-4; D may be TRBD1 (6 bases). V was pared by 6 bases and J by 2 bases, with 19 bases between. The V gene's germline CDR1 is SQVTM and CDR2 ANQGSEA. The length of the CDR3 is 16 residues. The DNA of the CDR3 is TGCAGCGTCGAGGATCGTTCAGGGGTGACTAATGAAAAACTGTTTTTT. This sequence encodes CSVEDRSGVTNEKLFF.

Many counts were recorded for this clone. The V call is TRBV4-2, the J call TRBJ1-4; the match to TRBD1 covers 10 bases. This CDR3 comprises 16 residues. CDR1 LGHNA and CDR2 YNFKEQ come from the germline V gene. The V segment lost 0 bases and the J segment 4 bases; nucleotides outside the gene matches: 2. CDR3 bases: TGTGCCAGCAGCCAAGATGGGACAGGGGATAATGAAAAACTGTTTTTT. This encodes CASSQDGTGDNEKLFF.

The chain uses TRBV7-3 and TRBJ1-2, with TRBD1 matching 10 bases. The germline CDR1 and CDR2 sequences are SGHTA and FQGTGA. V was pared by 5 bases and J by 2 bases, with 2 bases of the junction left unmatched. The CDR3 runs to 14 residues. The CDR3 sequence is CASSRQGANYGYTF. The CDR3 DNA follows: TGTGCCAGCAGCAGACAGGGGGCGAACTATGGCTACACCTTC.

This clone came up many times. The chain links TRBV5-5 to TRBJ2-3; 14 bases fit TRBD2. CDR1 and CDR2 (germline): SGHKS, YYEKEE (reference sequence). V shed 5 bases, J shed 6 bases, and the junction held 8 bases outside the gene matches. This CDR3 is built from 16 residues. CDR3 protein: CASSLSGTSGSDTQYF. The CDR3 coding sequence is TGTGCCAGCAGTCTCTCCGGGACTAGCGGGAGTGATACGCAGTATTTT.

The gene calls are TRBV18 and TRBJ2-3, with TRBD1 identical over 7 bases. Trimming removed 6 bases from V and 3 bases from J; junction bases left unmatched: 9. The CDR3 is made up of 15 amino acids. Germline assignment: CDR1 KGHSH and CDR2 LQKENI. DNA of the CDR3: TGTGCCAGCTCCTATACAGGGGTCGAGACAGATACGCAGTATTTT. This gives the protein CASSYTGVETDTQYF. Using reference TRBV18 and TRBJ2-3 for the parts outside the CDR3, the full variable domain is NAGVMQNPRHLVRRRGQEARLRCSPMKGHSHVYWYRQLPEEGLKFMVYLQKENIIDESGMPKERFSAEFPKEGPSILRIQQVVRGDSAAYFCASSYTGVETDTQYFGPGTRLTVL.

The chain uses TRBV12-5 and TRBJ1-5, with a tentative D call TRBD1 (5 bases). This CDR3 is built from 15 residues. Germline CDR1 LGHNT, CDR2 FRNRAP. With 7 bases removed from V and 7 bases from J, the gap between germline ends came to 20 bases. CDR3 nucleotides: TGTGCTAGTGCCCCCGACAGCTCGTCGGGGCAGCCCCAGCATTTT. Protein sequence: CASAPDSSSGQPQHF.

The chain carries TRBV18 and TRBJ2-1; 9 positions agree with TRBD1. Germline-derived CDR1 and CDR2 are KGHSH and LQKENI. This CDR3 region has 16 residues. V was clipped by 0 bases and J by 2 bases; unmatched bases: 2. The CDR3 coding sequence is TGTGCCAGCTCACCACCAAACAGGGGGCCCTACAATGAGCAGTTCTTC. It specifies CASSPPNRGPYNEQFF.

V and J are TRBV11-2 and TRBJ2-5, with D unclear. CDR1 is SGHAT and CDR2 is FQNNGV in the germline V gene. Trimming cost V 5 bases and J 5 bases, with 12 bases left between them. The CDR3 has 13 amino acids. The CDR3: CASSNDPLETQYF. CDR3 in DNA: TGTGCCAGCAGCAACGACCCCTTGGAGACCCAGTACTTC.

A single count supports this clone. The CDR3 here is CASSPLAGPYNEQFF. CDR3 DNA: TGTGCCAGCAGTCCCCTAGCGGGACCCTACAATGAGCAGTTCTTC. The chain employs TRBV7-2 and TRBJ2-1, with TRBD2 matching 9 bases. Per the germline V gene, CDR1 is SGHTA and CDR2 is FQGNSA. The length of the CDR3 is 15 residues. V lost 6 bases and J lost 2; bases outside the gene matches: 5.

The chain employs TRBV30 and TRBJ2-5; 7 bases match TRBD1. Germline loops: CDR1 GTSNPN, CDR2 SVGIG (reference sequence). J gave up 3 bases and V 7 bases, and 5 bases lay outside the gene matches. The CDR3 is made up of 12 amino acids. The CDR3 sequence is CASGQAKETQYF. The CDR3 DNA sequence: TGTGCCTCAGGACAGGCCAAAGAGACCCAGTACTTC.

This clone was counted a single time. The junction shows a germline mismatch at one end, possibly a read error. The V and J genes are TRBV7-6 and TRBJ2-2; no clear D. CDR3 size: 12 residues. Germline-derived CDR1 and CDR2 are SGHVS and FNYEAQ. This chain's CDR3 is CASSLGTGELFF. The CDR3 DNA is TGTGCCAGCAGTTTAGGAACCGGGGAGCTGTTTTTT.

The V gene is TRBV10-2, the J gene TRBJ2-3, with D hard to call. The length of the CDR3 is 15 residues. Trimming took off 3 bases at V and 2 bases at J, with 12 bases between the two ends. Germline V gene data show CDR1 as WSHSY and CDR2 as SAAADI. The CDR3 DNA sequence: TGCGCCAGCAGTGAAGTTGGCGGATCCACAGATACGCAGTATTTT. It translates to CASSEVGGSTDTQYF.

The genes are TRBV19 and TRBJ2-5, with a weak D call TRBD2 (5 bases). The germline CDR1 and CDR2 sequences are LNHDA and SQIVND (reference sequence). Trimming stripped 6 bases from V and 4 bases from J, with 9 bases between. This CDR3 has 12 residues. In DNA form, the CDR3 reads TGTGCCAGTAGCCGGGAAAGAGAGACCCAGTACTTC. Its protein product is CASSRERETQYF.

The table lists this clone with a count of one. The chain joins TRBV28 to TRBJ2-7, with 10 bases identical to TRBD2. Germline assignment: CDR1 MDHEN and CDR2 SYDVKM. The CDR3 sequence is 13 residues long. Trimming cost V 9 bases and J 2 bases; bases outside gene matches: 4. The CDR3 nucleotides read TGTGCCAGTTTCGGGACTAGCGCCTACGAGCAGTACTTC. Protein: CASFGTSAYEQYF.

This rearrangement joins TRBV6-5 to TRBJ1-5, with 7 bases fitting TRBD1. Per the germline V gene, CDR1 is MNHEY and CDR2 is SVGAGI. The CDR3 contains 13 residues. V was clipped by 7 bases and J by 4 bases; unmatched bases: 4. The CDR3 DNA sequence: TGTGCCAGCAAAGGGACAGCTAATCAGCCCCAGCATTTT. Protein product: CASKGTANQPQHF.

The V call is TRBV11-3, the J call TRBJ2-2; 9 nucleotides line up with TRBD2. The germline CDR1 and CDR2 sequences are SGHNT and YENEEA. The CDR3 covers 15 residues. V lost 5 bases, J lost 2 bases, and 3 bases stayed unmatched. CDR3 protein: CASSTSGPNTGELFF. For the CDR3, the DNA is TGTGCCAGCAGCACTAGCGGGCCCAACACCGGGGAGCTGTTTTTT. The entire variable domain, with the rest obtained from reference TRBV11-3 and TRBJ2-2, is as follows: EAGVVQSPRYKIIEKKQPVAFWCNPISGHNTLYWYLQNLGQGPELLIRYENEEAVDDSQLPKDRFSAERLKGVDSTLKIQPAELGDSAVYLCASSTSGPNTGELFFGEGSRLTVL.

The gene calls are TRBV19 and TRBJ2-1, with 9 bases aligning to TRBD2. J gave up 6 bases and V 3 bases, and 6 bases lay outside the gene matches. The CDR3 has 15 residues. Germline V gene data show CDR1 as LNHDA and CDR2 as SQIVND (reference sequence). The CDR3 loop reads CASSILAGGTNEQFF. The CDR3 DNA is TGTGCCAGTAGTATTCTGGCGGGAGGGACCAATGAGCAGTTCTTC.

This clone occurred a few times. The rearrangement links TRBV3-1 (or the pseudogene TRBV3-2) to TRBJ1-2; D not resolved. CDR3 length: 12 amino acids. Trimming took 6 bases from V and 4 from J, leaving 9 bases between them. Germline V CDR1 and CDR2: LGHDT, YNNKEL (reference sequence). CDR3 in amino acids: CASSLSSYGYTF. CDR3 DNA sequence: TGTGCCAGCAGTTTAAGCAGCTATGGCTACACCTTC.

The V gene is TRBV13, the J gene TRBJ1-1; no firm D call. The germline CDR1 and CDR2 sequences are PRHDT and FYEKMQ (reference sequence). V was cut by 0 bases and J by 0 bases, with 8 bases left in between. The CDR3 sequence is 15 residues long. This CDR3 reads CASSLGQEMNTEAFF. CDR3 in DNA: TGTGCCAGCAGCTTAGGCCAGGAGATGAACACTGAAGCTTTCTTT.

The chain recombines TRBV9 with TRBJ1-1; D gene ambiguous. From germline, CDR1 is SGDLS and CDR2 YYNGEE. The CDR3 sequence is 14 residues long. V gave up 0 bases and J gave up 1 base, with 7 bases separating them. The CDR3 loop reads CASSVGGSNTEAFF. The CDR3, as DNA: TGTGCCAGCAGCGTAGGCGGCTCGAACACTGAAGCTTTCTTT. Variable domain in full (rest from reference TRBV9 and TRBJ1-1): DSGVTQTPKHLITATGQRVTLRCSPRSGDLSVYWYQQSLDQGLQFLIQYYNGEERAKGNILERFSAQQFPDLHSELNLSSLELGDSALYFCASSVGGSNTEAFFGQGTRLTVV.

This chain uses TRBV5-1 with TRBJ2-1; TRBD2 matches at 14 bases. V lost 5 bases and J lost 6; bases outside the gene matches: 13. CDR3 size: 18 residues. CDR1 SGHRS and CDR2 YFSETQ come from the germline V gene. The CDR3 here is CASSAIGTSGSIGNEQFF. CDR3 DNA sequence: TGCGCCAGCAGTGCTATAGGGACTAGCGGGAGCATCGGCAATGAGCAGTTCTTC.

This chain links TRBV9 with TRBJ1-1, with D possibly TRBD1 on 6 matching bases. Germline V gene data show CDR1 as SGDLS and CDR2 as YYNGEE. Trimming removed 4 bases from V and 7 bases from J, with 17 bases in between. The CDR3 runs to 14 residues. This CDR3 reads CASSPGQSFGEAFF. CDR3 DNA sequence: TGTGCCAGCAGCCCCGGACAGTCGTTCGGTGAAGCTTTCTTT.

This clone is a singleton in its sample. At the DNA level, this CDR3 is encoded by other sequences in the same sample as well. This rearrangement joins TRBV28 to TRBJ1-1; D unclear. This CDR3 has 13 amino acids. Germline V gene sequence: CDR1 MDHEN, CDR2 SYDVKM. V was shortened by 6 bases and J by 2 bases, with 10 bases between the two germline ends. The CDR3, as DNA: TGTGCCAGCAGCCCCCCTCGAAACACTGAAGCTTTCTTT. Protein: CASSPPRNTEAFF.

V and J are TRBV28 and TRBJ2-7, with D possibly being TRBD1 or TRBD2 (5 bases each). The V end lost 3 bases, the J end lost 0 bases, and 12 bases lay between the germline ends. Germline values: CDR1 MDHEN, CDR2 SYDVKM. CDR3 length: 15 amino acids. The CDR3 reads CASSLVGTSSYEQYF. CDR3 nucleotide sequence: TGTGCCAGCAGTTTGGTTGGGACGAGCTCCTACGAGCAGTACTTC.

The chain combines TRBV4-1 with TRBJ2-2; possible D gene TRBD1, 6 bases. This CDR3 is 14 amino acids long. The V gene lost 4 bases and the J gene lost 0 bases, with 6 bases spanning the gap. CDR1 and CDR2 from the germline V gene are MGHRA and YSYEKL. The CDR3 is CASSRQANTGELFF. CDR3 nucleotide sequence: TGCGCCAGCAGCCGACAGGCGAACACCGGGGAGCTGTTTTTT.

This clone occurred once. J is TRBJ2-7 and V is TRBV5-8; 8 bases align to TRBD1. This CDR3 region has 13 residues. Looked up from germline, CDR1 is SGHTS and CDR2 is YDEGEE. V lost 0 bases to trimming and J lost 6 bases; unmatched junction nucleotides: 2. Written as DNA, the CDR3 is TGTGCCAGCAGCTTGGACGGGACAGGCGAGCAGTACTTC. Protein: CASSLDGTGEQYF.

This chain links TRBV7-6 with TRBJ2-1; 8 bases fit TRBD1. V lost 0 bases, J lost 8 bases, and 12 bases stayed unmatched. CDR1 is SGHVS and CDR2 is FNYEAQ in the germline V gene. The CDR3 loop spans 17 amino acids. This CDR3 reads CASSLAIRQGASHEQFF. CDR3 DNA sequence: TGTGCCAGCAGCTTAGCTATCCGCCAGGGGGCATCCCATGAGCAGTTCTTC.

Here the CDR3 DNA reads TGTGCCATCAGTCCTTCTTACTTAGGAAGTACCGGGGAGCTGTTTTTT. Its translation is CAISPSYLGSTGELFF. The chain carries TRBV10-3 and TRBJ2-2, with D unresolved. The CDR3 extends over 16 amino acids. Germline values: CDR1 ENHRY, CDR2 SYGVKD. Trimming shortened V by 5 bases and J by 5 bases, and 18 bases separated the two germline ends.

This chain's CDR3 is CASSLKGAGEQYF. The CDR3 DNA reads as TGTGCCAGCAGCTTAAAGGGGGCTGGCGAGCAGTACTTC. V is TRBV7-8 and J is TRBJ2-7, with 7 bases that match TRBD1. Trimming at V came to 2 bases and at J to 6 bases, leaving 4 bases not matched to a gene. The germline V gene has CDR1 SGHVS and CDR2 FQNEAQ. The CDR3 is 13 residues long.